Each of the 31 T cell receptor beta chains below was sequenced from the same sample in a study of OX40 agonist ivuxolimab in advanced cancers. The protocol was immunoSEQ multiplex PCR, while the TCRdb copy is restricted to in-frame clones and leaves out a portion. The data contain about 55,000 clones, around 88% of them singletons. Sequencing was performed on CD4+ or CD8+ T cells sorted from blood, taken in a trial of the OX40 agonist ivuxolimab. The receptors were sampled from an adult with an advanced solid tumor such as melanoma, head and neck, liver or kidney cancer.

This clone was recorded a few times. CDR3 in DNA: TGTGCCTGGAGTGTACCTGGACCGAGCAATCAGCCCCAGCATTTT. It specifies CAWSVPGPSNQPQHF. The chain employs TRBV30 and TRBJ1-5; D is unclear. The V gene lost 0 bases and the J gene lost 1 base, with 10 bases spanning the gap. The germline V gene encodes CDR1 GTSNPN and CDR2 SVGIG (reference sequence). CDR3 length: 15 residues.

The rearrangement links TRBV9 to TRBJ2-1; D is perhaps TRBD1 (6 bases). The CDR3 sequence is 15 residues long. The germline V gene encodes CDR1 SGDLS and CDR2 YYNGEE. V was pared by 0 bases and J by 4 bases, with 11 bases between. The CDR3 region is CASSVVSGEYNEQFF. CDR3 nucleotides: TGTGCCAGCAGCGTAGTGTCAGGGGAATACAATGAGCAGTTCTTC.

J is TRBJ2-1 and V is TRBV4-1, with 7 bases identical to TRBD1. The CDR3 consists of 16 residues. The V gene's germline CDR1 is MGHRA and CDR2 YSYEKL. V lost 3 bases to trimming and J lost 4 bases; unmatched junction nucleotides: 9. For the CDR3, the DNA is TGCGCCAGCAGCCACCACCCGGGACAGCGTTACAATGAGCAGTTCTTC. Its protein is CASSHHPGQRYNEQFF.

This chain uses TRBV6-5 with TRBJ2-7; D not certain. Trimming removed 4 bases at V and 3 bases at J, with 13 bases between. CDR1 MNHEY and CDR2 SVGAGI come from the germline V gene. The CDR3 extends over 14 amino acids. The CDR3 DNA reads as TGTGCCAGCAGTTCAGATGAGCCCCACTACGAGCAGTACTTC. As protein: CASSSDEPHYEQYF.

The genes are TRBV9 and TRBJ2-5; TRBD2 might be the D (6 bases). The CDR3 is 16 residues long. Trimming shortened V by 0 bases and J by 4 bases, and 16 bases separated the two germline ends. Per the germline V gene, CDR1 is SGDLS and CDR2 is YYNGEE. This CDR3 reads CASSVDGTLHTETQYF. Here the CDR3 DNA reads TGTGCCAGCAGCGTAGACGGGACTCTACATACAGAGACCCAGTACTTC.

The CDR3 loop reads CASSLLGTGEYSSTDTQYF. DNA of the CDR3: TGCGCCAGCAGCCTTTTGGGGACAGGGGAATATTCTAGCACAGATACGCAGTATTTT. The chain carries TRBV4-1 and TRBJ2-3, with 10 bases identical to TRBD1. CDR1 is MGHRA and CDR2 is YSYEKL in the germline V gene. The V and J ends lost 4 bases and 0 bases, in that order; junction bases with no gene match: 13. The CDR3 has 19 amino acids.

This rearrangement joins TRBV28 to TRBJ1-1; D call uncertain. The germline gives CDR1 MDHEN, CDR2 SYDVKM. Trimming removed 2 bases at V and 0 bases at J, with 16 bases between. The CDR3 has 17 amino acids. The CDR3 DNA reads as TGTGCCAGCAGTTTACCCCCACCAGGTAGGGTGAACACTGAAGCTTTCTTT. This gives the protein CASSLPPPGRVNTEAFF.

This clone was observed a few times. V usage is TRBV6-5 and J usage is TRBJ1-5; D uncertain. The germline V gene has CDR1 MNHEY and CDR2 SVGAGI. This CDR3 is built from 13 residues. V lost 6 bases, J lost 3 bases, and 9 bases lay in between. CDR3 amino acids: CASSLQVNQPQHF. CDR3 DNA: TGTGCCAGCAGCCTTCAAGTCAATCAGCCCCAGCATTTT.

This chain uses TRBV5-4 with TRBJ2-1; 12 nucleotides match TRBD2. The V gene's germline CDR1 is SGHNT and CDR2 YYREEE (reference sequence). V was clipped by 4 bases and J by 4 bases; unmatched bases: 3. This CDR3 has 15 residues. The CDR3 DNA follows: TGTGCCAGCAGCCCCCTAGCGGGAGGGTACAATGAGCAGTTCTTC. It specifies CASSPLAGGYNEQFF.

J is TRBJ2-5 and V is TRBV7-9; no clear D. V lost 2 bases and J lost 1, with 8 bases in between. CDR1 and CDR2 from the germline V gene are SEHNR and FQNEAQ (reference sequence). The CDR3 is made up of 14 amino acids. CDR3 protein: CASSLYGGQETQYF. CDR3 DNA: TGTGCCAGCAGCTTATATGGCGGCCAAGAGACCCAGTACTTC.

In its sample, this clone is medium-sized. This specimen includes other DNA sequences encoding the same CDR3. The CDR3 is CASSGQGAYEQYF. CDR3 in DNA: TGTGCCAGCAGCGGCCAGGGGGCGTACGAGCAGTACTTC. The chain combines TRBV9 with TRBJ2-7; TRBD1 aligns across 8 bases. This CDR3 region has 13 residues. With V trimmed by 3 bases and J by 4 bases, 3 bases remained unmatched. CDR1 and CDR2 (germline): SGDLS, YYNGEE. Full variable domain (remainder filled in from reference TRBV9 and TRBJ2-7): DSGVTQTPKHLITATGQRVTLRCSPRSGDLSVYWYQQSLDQGLQFLIQYYNGEERAKGNILERFSAQQFPDLHSELNLSSLELGDSALYFCASSGQGAYEQYFGPGTRLTVT.

This clone appeared a single time. The chain couples TRBV28 to TRBJ2-4, with 11 bases that match TRBD2. The CDR3 is 19 residues long. Germline assignment: CDR1 MDHEN and CDR2 SYDVKM. J lost 1 base, V lost 5 bases, and 13 bases had no gene match. CDR3: CASSPRGPLAGVAKNIQYF. The DNA of the CDR3 is TGTGCCAGCAGTCCGCGAGGGCCACTAGCGGGAGTGGCCAAAAACATTCAGTACTTC.

The CDR3 is CASSGGPSEQYF. CDR3 coding DNA: TGTGCCAGCAGCGGTGGTCCCAGCGAGCAGTACTTC. The chain recombines TRBV9 with TRBJ2-7, with D uncertain. Germline V gene data show CDR1 as SGDLS and CDR2 as YYNGEE. The CDR3 length is 12 residues. The germline V and J ends were trimmed by 3 bases and 6 bases, with 10 bases remaining between them.

The chain links TRBV4-1 to TRBJ1-1; a possible D gene is TRBD1 (6 bases). The CDR3 is made up of 14 amino acids. Trimming took off 0 bases at V and 5 bases at J, with 10 bases between the two ends. Germline CDR1 MGHRA, CDR2 YSYEKL. The CDR3 sequence is CASSQEGAHTEAFF. The CDR3 DNA reads as TGCGCCAGCAGCCAAGAGGGGGCACATACTGAAGCTTTCTTT.

The V gene is TRBV28, the J gene TRBJ2-5; tentative D call: TRBD1 (6 bases). Germline lookup yields CDR1 MDHEN and CDR2 SYDVKM. V gave up 5 bases and J gave up 1 base, with 11 bases separating them. The CDR3 spans 14 residues. The CDR3 region has the DNA TGTGCCAGCAGTGCAGACAGGATCCAAGAGACCCAGTACTTC. Amino acids: CASSADRIQETQYF.

The chain carries TRBV4-1 and TRBJ1-2, with 7 bases lining up with TRBD1. Trimming at V came to 4 bases and at J to 6 bases, leaving 8 bases not matched to a gene. The CDR3 sequence is 14 residues long. Germline V gives CDR1 MGHRA, CDR2 YSYEKL. Here the CDR3 reads CASSPPGQANGYTF. Here the CDR3 DNA reads TGCGCCAGCAGCCCACCAGGACAGGCCAATGGCTACACCTTC.

The table lists this clone with a few counts. The CDR3 reads CASSLWVGAANTEAFF. The CDR3 region has the DNA TGTGCCAGCAGTTTATGGGTAGGGGCGGCGAACACTGAAGCTTTCTTT. The chain has TRBV27 and TRBJ1-1; tentative D call: TRBD1 (5 bases). Between the trimmed V and J ends, which lost 1 base and 1 base, there was a span of 13 bases. The CDR3 extends over 16 amino acids. Per germline, CDR1 MNHEY and CDR2 SMNVEV (reference sequence).

The chain couples TRBV4-1 to TRBJ2-7; no reliable D call. V was shortened by 1 base and J by 5 bases, with 15 bases between the two germline ends. This CDR3 contains 15 residues. The germline V gene encodes CDR1 MGHRA and CDR2 YSYEKL. The CDR3: CASSQGYQEAHEQYF. CDR3 bases: TGCGCCAGCAGCCAAGGGTACCAGGAAGCCCACGAGCAGTACTTC.

The V and J genes are TRBV11-2 and TRBJ2-6; D gene unclear. V shed 5 bases and J shed 0 bases, with 8 bases lying between them. Germline CDR1 reads SGHAT; CDR2 reads FQNNGV. The CDR3 covers 15 residues. CDR3 in amino acids: CASSPIYSGANVLTF. In DNA, the CDR3 is TGTGCCAGCAGCCCAATTTACTCTGGGGCCAACGTCCTGACTTTC.

This chain links TRBV11-1 with TRBJ2-5; a weak D match, TRBD2 (6 bases). Deletions cut 5 bases from V and 11 bases from J, with 27 bases between. Germline V gene sequence: CDR1 SGHAT, CDR2 FQDESV (reference sequence). The CDR3 contains 16 residues. The CDR3 bases are TGTGCCAGCAGCCGAAAGCCAGAACTAGAGTGGAGGGAGCAGTACTTC. Its translation: CASSRKPELEWREQYF.

In this sample, this clone turned up once. The genes are TRBV6-1 and TRBJ2-1; 8 bases fit TRBD2. V gave up 9 bases and J gave up 0 bases; unmatched junction bases: 4. CDR1 is MNHNS and CDR2 is SASEGT in the germline V gene. The CDR3 has 14 amino acids. In DNA, the CDR3 is TGTGCCAGTACTAGCGGAACCTCCTACAATGAGCAGTTCTTC. Residues: CASTSGTSYNEQFF.

The chain employs TRBV7-2 and TRBJ2-7; D remains ambiguous. The germline gives CDR1 SGHTA, CDR2 FQGNSA. The V end was cut by 0 bases, the J end by 3 bases, with 6 bases between. The CDR3 has 13 residues. The CDR3 nucleotides read TGTGCCAGCAGCTTAGCAGTCAGCTACGAGCAGTACTTC. It translates to CASSLAVSYEQYF.

The chain recombines TRBV5-1 with TRBJ2-1; 7 bases map to TRBD1. V lost 2 bases to trimming and J lost 2 bases; unmatched junction nucleotides: 4. Germline assignment: CDR1 SGHRS and CDR2 YFSETQ. The CDR3 is made up of 15 amino acids. CDR3 loop: CASSFSGQPYNEQFF. In DNA, the CDR3 is TGCGCCAGCAGCTTCTCGGGACAGCCCTACAATGAGCAGTTCTTC.

The J gene is TRBJ2-3, the V gene TRBV2; D is tentatively TRBD1 or TRBD2 (5 bases each). The CDR3 extends over 13 amino acids. Germline-derived CDR1 and CDR2 are SNHLY and FYNNEI. The V end lost 7 bases, the J end lost 2 bases, and 10 bases lay between the germline ends. The chain's CDR3 is CASMGETTDTQYF. The CDR3 region has the DNA TGTGCCAGCATGGGGGAGACCACAGATACGCAGTATTTT.

V and J are TRBV5-1 and TRBJ2-5, with TRBD1 as a possible D gene (5 bases). Trimming cost V 3 bases and J 9 bases, with 18 bases left between them. Germline lookup yields CDR1 SGHRS and CDR2 YFSETQ. This CDR3 region has 14 residues. For the CDR3, the DNA is TGCGCCAGCAGCTCGGCGAGTGGGGCCACGGCCCAGTACTTC. Translation gives CASSSASGATAQYF.

V gene TRBV5-4 combines with J gene TRBJ2-5, with D tentatively TRBD1 or TRBD2 (5 bases each). The end of the DNA fits TRBJ2-7 better, so the J call may be wrong. Germline CDR1 is SGHNT and CDR2 is YYREEE (reference sequence). This CDR3 comprises 14 residues. CDR3 amino acids: CASSRGTNAYEQYF. The CDR3 nucleotides read TGTGCCAGCAGCCGAGGGACCAACGCCTACGAGCAGTACTTC.

This sequence joins TRBV2 and TRBJ2-1; TRBD1 might be the D (6 bases). Trimming cost V 5 bases and J 10 bases, with 15 bases left between them. The germline CDR1 and CDR2 sequences are SNHLY and FYNNEI. The CDR3 extends over 13 amino acids. The CDR3 coding sequence is TGTGCCAGCAGTCCCCGATTCACAGGGGAGCAGTTCTTC. This codes for CASSPRFTGEQFF.

The J gene is TRBJ2-2, the V gene TRBV9, with D possibly TRBD1 on 5 matching bases. The CDR3 is 20 amino acids. Trimming took 3 bases from V and 8 from J, leaving 32 bases between them. Germline V gene data show CDR1 as SGDLS and CDR2 as YYNGEE. CDR3 in amino acids: CASSEPRIPNTDSAKGELFF. The CDR3 coding sequence is TGTGCCAGCAGCGAACCGCGAATCCCGAATACAGACAGTGCAAAGGGGGAGCTGTTTTTT.

The chain links TRBV7-2 to TRBJ2-5, with D perhaps TRBD2 (5 bases). The DNA end lines up better with TRBJ2-7; the J call may be wrong. CDR3 length: 15 amino acids. Germline V CDR1 and CDR2: SGHTA, FQGNSA. CDR3 in amino acids: CASSYKTTSSYEQYF. In nucleotides, the CDR3 is TGTGCCAGCAGCTATAAAACTACTAGCTCCTACGAGCAGTACTTC.

J is TRBJ2-5 and V is TRBV11-1; possible D gene TRBD1, 6 bases. The CDR3 is 16 amino acids. In germline, CDR1 is SGHAT, CDR2 FQDESV (reference sequence). V shed 1 base and J shed 1 base, with 13 bases lying between them. The CDR3 spells CASSLGGGYSQETQYF. CDR3 nucleotide sequence: TGTGCCAGCAGCTTAGGTGGGGGCTACTCCCAAGAGACCCAGTACTTC.

This chain links TRBV19 with TRBJ2-1, with D possibly TRBD2 on 5 matching bases. This CDR3 is 15 amino acids long. V lost 1 base, J lost 9 bases, and 16 bases lay in between. CDR1 and CDR2 (germline): LNHDA, SQIVND (reference sequence). The CDR3 here is CASSIVIGRAGEQFF. The CDR3 region has the DNA TGTGCCAGTAGTATAGTAATTGGAAGGGCGGGTGAGCAGTTCTTC.